The 10 T cell receptor beta chains presented below share a single source sample, sequenced in a study of cytomegalovirus exposure and HLA in healthy donors. The PCR employed 60 Vbeta primers together with 13 Jbeta primers. The data were produced by immunoSEQ multiplex PCR, yet TCRdb's version contains in-frame clones alone and is incomplete. The sample contains about 86,000 clones, about 76% of which appear only once. Sample: PBMCs. These receptors were obtained from a woman between 40 and 55 years old in good health and CMV-seropositive.

This sequence joins TRBV5-1 and TRBJ1-2; a possible D gene is TRBD1 (6 bases). CDR3 length: 14 residues. Germline V gene lookup returns CDR1 SGHRS and CDR2 YFSETQ. Trimming took 0 bases from V and 8 from J, leaving 14 bases between them. The CDR3 region is CASSLEGGSGGYTF. The DNA for the CDR3 is TGCGCCAGCAGCTTGGAGGGGGGGAGCGGAGGCTACACCTTC. Complete variable domain (other parts from reference TRBV5-1 and TRBJ1-2): KAGVTQTPRYLIKTRGQQVTLSCSPISGHRSVSWYQQTPGQGLQFLFEYFSETQRNKGNFPGRFSGRQFSNSRSEMNVSTLELGDSALYLCASSLEGGSGGYTFGSGTRLTVV.

As for this clone: This is likely a read error, given that the CDR3 carries no conserved phenylalanine or tryptophan at its end. This chain uses TRBV29-1 with TRBJ2-3, with a tentative D call TRBD2 (5 bases). The CDR3 is 13 amino acids. The V end was cut by 4 bases, the J end by 2 bases, with 10 bases between. CDR1 is SQVTM and CDR2 is ANQGSEA in the germline V gene. The CDR3 spells CSVGRTLTDTQYV. CDR3 coding DNA: TGCAGCGTTGGGAGGACTCTCACAGATACGCAGTATGTT.

This sequence joins TRBV23-1 and TRBJ2-7; 10 nucleotides match TRBD1. TRBV23-1 is an ORF; its function is uncertain. There are 18 residues in the CDR3. V gave up 3 bases and J gave up 2 bases; unmatched junction bases: 13. CDR3 loop: CASSHHRQGAFEAYEQYF. In DNA form, the CDR3 reads TGCGCCAGCAGTCACCACCGACAGGGGGCGTTCGAAGCCTACGAGCAGTACTTC.

The V and J genes are TRBV20-1 and TRBJ2-5; unclear D gene. Germline loops: CDR1 DFQATT, CDR2 SNEGSKA (reference sequence). The CDR3 runs 11 residues. Trimming cost V 6 bases and J 6 bases, with 11 bases left between them. The CDR3 nucleotides read TGCAGTGCATGGAGAGAAAAGACCCAGTACTTC. Translation: CSAWREKTQYF.

The chain employs TRBV18 and TRBJ2-3, with 7 positions matching TRBD2. The V and J ends lost 2 bases and 2 bases, in that order; junction bases with no gene match: 7. Germline V CDR1 and CDR2: KGHSH, LQKENI. The CDR3 has 16 amino acids. The CDR3 region is CASSPSILADTDTQYF. The CDR3 region has the DNA TGTGCCAGCTCACCATCTATCCTAGCGGACACAGATACGCAGTATTTT.

The genes are TRBV5-5 and TRBJ1-1; no clear D. There are 15 residues in the CDR3. Trimming pared 0 bases from V and 0 bases from J, leaving 9 bases between. Germline-derived CDR1 and CDR2 are SGHKS and YYEKEE (reference sequence). Written as DNA, the CDR3 is TGTGCCAGCAGCTTGGTTGCGGCACTGAACACTGAAGCTTTCTTT. Residues: CASSLVAALNTEAFF.

V is TRBV19 and J is TRBJ1-2, with D tentatively TRBD1 (5 bases). V gave up 3 bases and J gave up 4 bases, with 15 bases separating them. CDR1 and CDR2 from the germline V gene are LNHDA and SQIVND (reference sequence). The CDR3 consists of 15 residues. CDR3 in amino acids: CASSIGAGTIYGYTF. CDR3 nucleotide sequence: TGTGCCAGTAGTATTGGGGCAGGGACTATCTATGGCTACACCTTC.

The rearrangement joins TRBV7-2 to TRBJ2-3, with D maybe TRBD2 (6 bases). CDR3 length: 13 amino acids. V gave up 5 bases and J gave up 7 bases, with 13 bases separating them. The germline gives CDR1 SGHTA, CDR2 FQGNSA. The CDR3 protein is CASSTAGGNTQYF. In DNA form, the CDR3 reads TGTGCCAGCAGCACCGCTGGCGGGAATACGCAGTATTTT.

This rearrangement joins TRBV30 to TRBJ2-5; 11 nucleotides line up with TRBD2. Germline trimming cut 2 bases from V and 5 bases from J; bases unmatched to any gene: 7. The CDR3 is made up of 15 amino acids. Germline loops: CDR1 GTSNPN, CDR2 SVGIG (reference sequence). The CDR3 DNA is TGTGCCTGGAGTTCCCTAGCGGGGGGTCGGGAGACCCAGTACTTC. Protein sequence: CAWSSLAGGRETQYF. Complete variable domain (other parts from reference TRBV30 and TRBJ2-5): SQTIHQWPATLVQPVGSPLSLECTVEGTSNPNLYWYRQAAGRGLQLLFYSVGIGQISSEVPQNLSASRPQDRQFILSSKKLLLSDSGFYLCAWSSLAGGRETQYFGPGTRLLVL.

This clone was seen just once. The junction departs from germline at one end; a sequencing error may be responsible. This sample also contains other DNA sequences that code for the same CDR3. The chain uses TRBV2 and TRBJ1-3; 8 bases align to TRBD1. This CDR3 spans 16 amino acids. CDR1 SNHLY and CDR2 FYNNEI come from the germline V gene. CDR3 sequence reads: CASSTLGQVSGNTIYF. Here the CDR3 DNA reads TGTGCCAGCAGTACCTTGGGACAGGTCTCTGGAAACACCATATACTTT. Full variable domain (outside the CDR3, taken from reference TRBV2 and TRBJ1-3): EPEVTQTPSHQVTQMGQEVILRCVPISNHLYFYWYRQILGQKVEFLVSFYNNEISEKSEIFDDQFSVERPDGSNFTLKIRSTKLEDSAMYFCASSTLGQVSGNTIYFGEGSWLTVV.